This T cell receptor beta chain was recovered during a study of blood T cell repertoires in COVID-19. Clones were sequenced by immunoSEQ multiplex PCR, and TCRdb holds only the in-frame ones, with some missing. The sample holds under 300,000 clones, more than 80% seen once. The CDR3 is 13 amino acids. Trimming left V 5 bases short and J 7 bases short, with 14 bases between. CDR1 and CDR2 (germline): KGHSH, LQKENI. The chain has TRBV18 and TRBJ1-2; no reliable D call. The receptor was isolated from a woman aged 40 to 50 with acute or convalescent COVID-19. Sequences were obtained from peripheral blood. The CDR3 here is CASSSGDRGGYTF. In DNA, the CDR3 is TGTGCCAGCTCATCCGGGGATCGGGGTGGCTACACCTTC. Based on the CDR3 plus reference TRBV18 and TRBJ1-2, the full variable domain is NAGVMQNPRHLVRRRGQEARLRCSPMKGHSHVYWYRQLPEEGLKFMVYLQKENIIDESGMPKERFSAEFPKEGPSILRIQQVVRGDSAAYFCASSSGDRGGYTFGSGTRLTVV.